This is a list of T cell receptor beta chains from one sample in a study of monozygotic twins with inflammatory bowel disease. One entry per CDR3 protein, without DNA, is what TCRdb gives after re-calling the 5' RACE reads. The sample yields about 380,000 distinct CDR3 sequences, of which the top ten take up roughly 2.6%. The sequencing sample was made of blood. All receptors come from a human donor with ulcerative colitis or Crohn's disease, or a healthy co-twin of an affected twin (not recorded which). The CDR3 runs from the conserved cysteine through the conserved F or W.

v_gene	j_gene	len	CDR3aa
TRBV7-2	TRBJ2-7	13	CASSLQGNYEQYF
TRBV2	TRBJ2-5	16	CVSSDRISGTIETQYF
TRBV7-2	TRBJ2-7	17	CASSLGTGQEKGYEQYF
TRBV4-2	TRBJ1-2	16	CASSPGDRPAGDGYTF
TRBV5-1	TRBJ2-5	13	CASSPRVSETQYF
TRBV7-8	TRBJ2-7	15	CASSLAGDRAYEQYF
TRBV9	TRBJ2-1	15	CASSVEGTLWGEQFF
TRBV4-3	TRBJ2-1	17	CASSQDGLAASYNEQFF
TRBV12-3/TRBV12-4	TRBJ1-3	15	CASSSAGAAGNTIYF
TRBV6-1	TRBJ2-1	15	CASSKLGLAADEQFF
TRBV19	TRBJ2-7	15	CASSIEGQPSYEQYF
TRBV5-1	TRBJ2-5	14	CASSLAGTEETQYF
TRBV7-9	TRBJ2-7	13	CASSFLEGREQYF
TRBV11-2	TRBJ2-1	16	CASSPRAPARNNEQFF
TRBV11-1	TRBJ1-1	14	CASSNRGRTTEAFF
TRBV11-2	TRBJ1-2	14	CASSFGTANYGYTF
TRBV28	TRBJ2-1	16	CASSGTGTGENNEQFF
TRBV27	TRBJ1-5	16	CASSLTGPGGGQPQHF
TRBV5-4	TRBJ1-3	14	CASSLAGQRNTIYF
TRBV20-1	TRBJ2-1	19	CSANFEGLGALALSEEQFF
TRBV10-3	TRBJ2-1	16	CAISESLSGANNEQFF
TRBV20-1	TRBJ2-7	15	CSAREPSPLPYEQYF
TRBV15	TRBJ2-5	20	CATSRLYTGTTNSYQETQYF
TRBV7-9	TRBJ2-1	13	CASSWDSTIEQFF
TRBV7-3	TRBJ2-7	16	CASSGQGSTSSYEQYF
TRBV18	TRBJ2-2	13	CASSPVRAGELFF
TRBV13	TRBJ2-2	13	CASSLGPSRELFF
TRBV25-1	TRBJ2-7	15	CASSDLRDPSYEQYF
TRBV9	TRBJ2-3	14	CASSGRQLTDTQYF
TRBV18	TRBJ2-3	19	CASSPLPPTSGGAKDTQYF